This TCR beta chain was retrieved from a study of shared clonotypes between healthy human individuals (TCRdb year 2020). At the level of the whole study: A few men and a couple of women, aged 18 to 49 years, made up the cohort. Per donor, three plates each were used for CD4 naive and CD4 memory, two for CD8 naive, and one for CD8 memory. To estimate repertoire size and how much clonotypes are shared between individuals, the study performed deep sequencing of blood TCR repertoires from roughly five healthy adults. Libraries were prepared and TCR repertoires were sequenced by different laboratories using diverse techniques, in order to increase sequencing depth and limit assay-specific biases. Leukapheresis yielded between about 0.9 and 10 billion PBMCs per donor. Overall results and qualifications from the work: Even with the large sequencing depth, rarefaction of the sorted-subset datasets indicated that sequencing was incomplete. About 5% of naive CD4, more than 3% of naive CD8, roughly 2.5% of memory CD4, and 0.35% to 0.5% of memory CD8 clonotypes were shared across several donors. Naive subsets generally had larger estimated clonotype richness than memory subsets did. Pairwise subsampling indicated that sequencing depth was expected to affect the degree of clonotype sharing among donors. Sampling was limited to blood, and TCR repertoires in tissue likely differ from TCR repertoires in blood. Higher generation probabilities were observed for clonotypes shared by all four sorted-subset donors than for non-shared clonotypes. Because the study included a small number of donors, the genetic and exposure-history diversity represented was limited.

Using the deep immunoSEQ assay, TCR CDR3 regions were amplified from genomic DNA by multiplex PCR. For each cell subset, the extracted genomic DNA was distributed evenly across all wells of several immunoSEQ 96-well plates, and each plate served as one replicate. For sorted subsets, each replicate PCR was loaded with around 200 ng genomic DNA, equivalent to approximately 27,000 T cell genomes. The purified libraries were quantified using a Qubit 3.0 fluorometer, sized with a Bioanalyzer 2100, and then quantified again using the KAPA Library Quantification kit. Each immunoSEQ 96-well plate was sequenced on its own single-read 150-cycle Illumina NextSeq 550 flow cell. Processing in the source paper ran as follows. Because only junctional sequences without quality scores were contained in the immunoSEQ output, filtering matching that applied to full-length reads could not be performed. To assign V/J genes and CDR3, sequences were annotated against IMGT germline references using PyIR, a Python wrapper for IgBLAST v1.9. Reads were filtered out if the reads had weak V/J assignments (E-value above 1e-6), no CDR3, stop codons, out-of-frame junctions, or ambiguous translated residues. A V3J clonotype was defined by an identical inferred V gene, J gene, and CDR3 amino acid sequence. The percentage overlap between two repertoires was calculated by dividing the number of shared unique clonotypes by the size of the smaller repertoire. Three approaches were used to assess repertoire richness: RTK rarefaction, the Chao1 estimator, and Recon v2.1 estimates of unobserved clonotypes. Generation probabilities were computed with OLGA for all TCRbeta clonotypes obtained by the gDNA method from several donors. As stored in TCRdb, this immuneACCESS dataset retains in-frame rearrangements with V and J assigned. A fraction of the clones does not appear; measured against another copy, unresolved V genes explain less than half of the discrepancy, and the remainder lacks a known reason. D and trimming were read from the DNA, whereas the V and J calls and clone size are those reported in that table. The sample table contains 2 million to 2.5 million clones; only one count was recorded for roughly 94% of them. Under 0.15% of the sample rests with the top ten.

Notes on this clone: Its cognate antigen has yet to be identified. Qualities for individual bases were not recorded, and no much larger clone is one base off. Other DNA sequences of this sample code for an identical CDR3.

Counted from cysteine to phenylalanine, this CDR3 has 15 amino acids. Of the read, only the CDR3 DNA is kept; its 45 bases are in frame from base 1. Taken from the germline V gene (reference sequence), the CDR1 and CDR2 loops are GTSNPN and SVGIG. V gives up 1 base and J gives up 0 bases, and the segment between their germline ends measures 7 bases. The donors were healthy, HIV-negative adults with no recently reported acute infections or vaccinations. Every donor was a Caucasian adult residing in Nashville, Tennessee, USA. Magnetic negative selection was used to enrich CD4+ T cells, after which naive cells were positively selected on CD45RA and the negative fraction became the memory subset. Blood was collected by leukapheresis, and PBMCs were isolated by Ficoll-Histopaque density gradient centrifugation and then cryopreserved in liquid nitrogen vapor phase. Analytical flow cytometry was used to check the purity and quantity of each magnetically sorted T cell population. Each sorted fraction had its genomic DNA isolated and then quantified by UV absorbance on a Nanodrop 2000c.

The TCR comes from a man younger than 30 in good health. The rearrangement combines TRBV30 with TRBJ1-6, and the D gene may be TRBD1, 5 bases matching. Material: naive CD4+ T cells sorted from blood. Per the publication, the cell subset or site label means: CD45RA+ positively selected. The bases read TGTGCCTGGAGTGGCGGGGGCTCCTATAATTCACCCCTCCACTTT. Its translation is CAWSGGGSYNSPLHF.